This T cell receptor beta chain was found in a study of shared clonotypes between healthy human individuals. CD45RA-negative memory and CD45RA+ naive subsets were split from the CD4+ cells. The authors distributed each subset's genomic DNA evenly over several immunoSEQ plates. The method was immunoSEQ multiplex PCR; TCRdb's version includes in-frame clones alone and lacks a portion of them. The sample yields about 640,000 clones, more than 70% seen once. Of note for this clone: Its antigen is not identified. At the DNA level, this CDR3 is encoded by other sequences in the same sample as well.

Regarding the study as a whole: Few donors limited the genetic and exposure-history diversity represented.

Germline CDR1 reads MDHEN; CDR2 reads SYDVKM. The CDR3 consists of 13 residues. Trimming removed 6 bases from V and 7 bases from J; junction bases left unmatched: 5. The rearrangement joins TRBV28 to TRBJ1-5, with 8 bases aligning to TRBD1. This sequence originates from a woman in her twenties or thirties in good health. Specimen: memory CD4+ T cells sorted from blood. The subset: CD45RA-negative fraction. CDR3 protein: CASSDRGRQPQHF. In DNA, the CDR3 is TGTGCCAGCAGCGACAGGGGAAGGCAGCCCCAGCATTTT.